This entry lists 26 T cell receptor beta chains sequenced from one sample in a study of graft-versus-host responses after intestinal transplantation. Sequenced by immunoSEQ multiplex PCR; TCRdb stores in-frame clones only, minus some. This sample has 20,000 to 25,000 clones, with about 39% found just once. Material: alloreactive CD4+ T cells from a mixed lymphocyte reaction culture, obtained before intestinal transplant. Subset described: CFSE-low proliferating T cells sorted from roughly 6-day pre-transplant mixed lymphocyte reaction (GvH or HvG direction). These receptors were obtained from a human patient who received an intestinal transplant.

This chain uses TRBV6-1 with TRBJ1-1; 7 bases are a match to TRBD1. J was trimmed by 4 bases and V by 3 bases; bases with no gene match: 8. Per germline, CDR1 MNHNS and CDR2 SASEGT. The CDR3 loop spans 15 amino acids. As DNA, the CDR3 is TGTGCCAGCAGTGATACCTGGACAGGCGGCACTGAAGCTTTCTTT. Protein: CASSDTWTGGTEAFF.

This sequence joins TRBV7-2 and TRBJ2-3; 9 bases fit TRBD1. Germline-derived CDR1 and CDR2 are SGHTA and FQGNSA. V lost 1 base and J lost 4; bases outside the gene matches: 12. CDR3 length: 18 residues. Here the CDR3 reads CASSLDFVTGGRSDTQYF. CDR3 coding DNA: TGTGCCAGCAGCTTAGATTTTGTTACAGGGGGCAGGTCAGATACGCAGTATTTT.

The chain is built from TRBV19 and TRBJ2-2; 8 bases are a match to TRBD1. Looked up from germline, CDR1 is LNHDA and CDR2 is SQIVND (reference sequence). The ends lost 4 bases at V and 6 bases at J; junction bases unmatched: 7. CDR3 length: 15 amino acids. CDR3 sequence: CASSTGTGRAGELFF. DNA for the CDR3: TGTGCCAGTAGTACAGGGACAGGCAGGGCCGGGGAGCTGTTTTTT.

The count of this clone is one. This rearrangement joins TRBV18 to TRBJ2-2, with 7 positions matching TRBD1. This CDR3 has 16 residues. V lost 3 bases, J lost 6 bases, and 10 bases stayed unmatched. CDR1 is KGHSH, CDR2 LQKENI, per germline. The DNA of the CDR3 is TGTGCCAGCTCACCTTACGTCCCGGGACAGTCCGGGGAGCTGTTTTTT. As protein: CASSPYVPGQSGELFF. Full variable domain (outside the CDR3, taken from reference TRBV18 and TRBJ2-2): NAGVMQNPRHLVRRRGQEARLRCSPMKGHSHVYWYRQLPEEGLKFMVYLQKENIIDESGMPKERFSAEFPKEGPSILRIQQVVRGDSAAYFCASSPYVPGQSGELFFGEGSRLTVL.

This clone was observed a single time. The chain employs TRBV6-4 and TRBJ2-1; a possible D gene is TRBD1 (6 bases). The CDR3 is 16 amino acids. Trimming shortened V by 5 bases and J by 2 bases, and 16 bases separated the two germline ends. Germline V CDR1 and CDR2: MRHNA, SNTAGT. The CDR3 here is CASSNQTGTPYNEQFF. As DNA, the CDR3 is TGTGCCAGCAGTAATCAAACCGGGACACCCTACAATGAGCAGTTCTTC.

Judged by abundance, this clone is medium-sized. V usage is TRBV2 and J usage is TRBJ1-5; D gene ambiguous. V shed 0 bases and J shed 6 bases, with 12 bases lying between them. Germline V CDR1 and CDR2: SNHLY, FYNNEI. The CDR3 runs to 15 residues. CDR3 in amino acids: CASSEATRLAQPQHF. CDR3 DNA: TGTGCCAGCAGTGAAGCGACAAGGTTGGCTCAGCCCCAGCATTTT.

This clone was counted once. In DNA, the CDR3 is TGTGCCAGCTCACCACTGATCGGGACAGCCCCCTTCTACGAGCAGTACTTC. Protein sequence: CASSPLIGTAPFYEQYF. This sequence joins TRBV18 and TRBJ2-7, with 7 bases that match TRBD1. CDR1 and CDR2 from the germline V gene are KGHSH and LQKENI. The V and J ends lost 1 base and 3 bases, in that order; junction bases with no gene match: 12. This CDR3 is built from 17 residues.

This clone was picked up a small number of times. The V gene is TRBV5-1, the J gene TRBJ1-6; 10 nucleotides agree with TRBD1. This CDR3 is built from 15 residues. V lost 0 bases and J lost 9; bases outside the gene matches: 3. Germline CDR1 and CDR2: SGHRS and YFSETQ. CDR3 residues: CASSLAGTGVSPLHF. The CDR3 nucleotides read TGCGCCAGCAGCTTGGCCGGGACAGGGGTTTCACCCCTCCACTTT. The entire variable domain, with the rest obtained from reference TRBV5-1 and TRBJ1-6, is as follows: KAGVTQTPRYLIKTRGQQVTLSCSPISGHRSVSWYQQTPGQGLQFLFEYFSETQRNKGNFPGRFSGRQFSNSRSEMNVSTLELGDSALYLCASSLAGTGVSPLHFGNGTRLTVT.

The chain carries TRBV5-1 and TRBJ2-3; D gene uncertain. The V and J ends lost 1 base and 0 bases respectively, with 6 bases between them. This CDR3 has 14 amino acids. Germline lookup yields CDR1 SGHRS and CDR2 YFSETQ. The CDR3: CASSLQASTDTQYF. CDR3 nucleotide sequence: TGCGCCAGCAGCTTGCAGGCGAGCACAGATACGCAGTATTTT.

Turning to this clone: At one end, the junction sequence differs from germline, possibly due to a read error. The V and J genes are TRBV9 and TRBJ1-3, with TRBD1 identical over 7 bases. CDR3 length: 13 amino acids. Germline CDR1 reads SGDLS; CDR2 reads YYNGEE. The CDR3 loop reads CASSVAQTGQANF. CDR3 coding DNA: TGTGCCAGCAGCGTAGCTCAGACCGGACAGGCTAATTTT.

The chain links TRBV4-2 to TRBJ2-1; D possibly corresponds to TRBD1 (5 bases). The V gene's germline CDR1 is LGHNA and CDR2 YNFKEQ. V was clipped by 0 bases and J by 8 bases, with 14 bases between them. This CDR3 spans 15 amino acids. CDR3 in amino acids: CASSQEGLWSDEQFF. DNA for the CDR3: TGTGCCAGCAGCCAAGAGGGGCTTTGGAGCGATGAGCAGTTCTTC.

This chain links TRBV27 with TRBJ2-2; D might be TRBD1 (6 bases). The CDR3 sequence is 17 residues long. With 5 bases removed from V and 5 bases from J, the gap between germline ends came to 21 bases. CDR1 MNHEY and CDR2 SMNVEV come from the germline V gene (reference sequence). CDR3 region: CASSRMLGAGRTGELFF. CDR3 sequence (DNA): TGTGCCAGCAGTCGAATGTTGGGGGCAGGGCGGACCGGGGAGCTGTTTTTT.

The V gene is TRBV6-5, the J gene TRBJ2-3; TRBD1 might be the D (5 bases). The CDR3 extends over 15 amino acids. From germline, CDR1 is MNHEY and CDR2 SVGAGI. The V and J ends lost 0 bases and 2 bases respectively, with 9 bases between them. This chain's CDR3 is CASSYSGRVTDTQYF. CDR3 coding DNA: TGTGCCAGCAGTTACTCTGGCAGGGTCACAGATACGCAGTATTTT.

This rearrangement joins TRBV4-2 to TRBJ1-5; TRBD1 agrees at 9 bases. This CDR3 is 15 amino acids long. In germline, CDR1 is LGHNA, CDR2 YNFKEQ. V was clipped by 1 base and J by 6 bases; unmatched bases: 4. In nucleotides, the CDR3 is TGTGCCAGCAGCCAAGGGGACAGGGACGGTCAGCCCCAGCATTTT. Residues: CASSQGDRDGQPQHF.

Only a few counts were recorded for this clone. The chain carries TRBV6-5 and TRBJ2-7, with D perhaps TRBD2 (5 bases). The germline V gene has CDR1 MNHEY and CDR2 SVGAGI. V lost 4 bases to trimming and J lost 3 bases, with 10 bases between them. The CDR3 has 13 residues. The CDR3 sequence: CASSSRGNYEQYF. In DNA form, the CDR3 reads TGTGCCAGCAGTTCACGGGGAAACTACGAGCAGTACTTC.

This chain uses TRBV7-9 with TRBJ2-1; TRBD2 matches 12 bases. The CDR3 sequence is 16 residues long. Trimming cost V 8 bases and J 2 bases; bases outside gene matches: 7. The germline V gene has CDR1 SEHNR and CDR2 FQNEAQ (reference sequence). CDR3 sequence reads: CASLAGGPGTYNEQFF. CDR3 DNA sequence: TGTGCCAGCCTAGCGGGGGGGCCGGGGACCTACAATGAGCAGTTCTTC.

The chain has TRBV11-2 and TRBJ1-1; D is ambiguous. The CDR3 runs 14 residues. Germline lookup yields CDR1 SGHAT and CDR2 FQNNGV. V lost 3 bases, J lost 4 bases, and 12 bases lay in between. The CDR3 nucleotides are TGTGCCAGCAGCTTCACGTTATTCGGCACTGAAGCTTTCTTT. Translating gives CASSFTLFGTEAFF.

This chain joins TRBV6-5 and TRBJ2-7; TRBD1 matches at 8 bases. The length of the CDR3 is 15 residues. The V and J ends lost 7 bases and 0 bases, in that order; junction bases with no gene match: 8. The germline gives CDR1 MNHEY, CDR2 SVGAGI. As DNA, the CDR3 is TGTGCCAGCACGACGGGGACAGGAAGCTCCTACGAGCAGTACTTC. Amino acids: CASTTGTGSSYEQYF.

This clone was observed a handful of times. The chain's CDR3 is CASSLGRSSGSQSDTQYF. CDR3 in DNA: TGTGCCAGCAGCTTAGGTCGGTCTAGCGGGAGTCAATCAGATACGCAGTATTTT. The V call is TRBV11-2, the J call TRBJ2-3; 10 bases match TRBD2. The V segment lost 1 base and the J segment 4 bases; nucleotides outside the gene matches: 11. This CDR3 comprises 18 residues. Per the germline V gene, CDR1 is SGHAT and CDR2 is FQNNGV. The variable domain in full, with the rest retrieved from reference TRBV11-2 and TRBJ2-3, is EAGVAQSPRYKIIEKRQSVAFWCNPISGHATLYWYQQILGQGPKLLIQFQNNGVVDDSQLPKDRFSAERLKGVDSTLKIQPAKLEDSAVYLCASSLGRSSGSQSDTQYFGPGTRLTVL.

The V call is TRBV7-9, the J call TRBJ2-3, with 15 nucleotides matching TRBD2. This CDR3 comprises 17 residues. V lost 5 bases, J lost 2 bases, and 5 bases stayed unmatched. Germline-derived CDR1 and CDR2 are SEHNR and FQNEAQ (reference sequence). This CDR3 is CASSPGTSGRSTDTQYF. CDR3 sequence (DNA): TGTGCCAGCAGCCCCGGGACTAGCGGGAGGTCCACAGATACGCAGTATTTT.

This chain links TRBV6-1 with TRBJ1-6; 9 bases are shared with TRBD1. With 5 bases clipped from V and 4 bases from J, the junction kept 3 bases outside the gene matches. The CDR3 spans 15 residues. In germline, CDR1 is MNHNS, CDR2 SASEGT. DNA for the CDR3: TGTGCCAGCAGTCTCGGACAGGGGTATAATTCACCCCTCCACTTT. Protein: CASSLGQGYNSPLHF.

The sample holds a few counts of this clone. J is TRBJ2-1 and V is TRBV7-6, with 8 positions matching TRBD2. J was trimmed by 2 bases and V by 0 bases; bases with no gene match: 0. Germline assignment: CDR1 SGHVS and CDR2 FNYEAQ. This CDR3 is built from 15 residues. This chain's CDR3 is CASSLASGTYNEQFF. The CDR3 bases are TGTGCCAGCAGCTTAGCTAGCGGGACCTACAATGAGCAGTTCTTC.

This clone was seen a few times. The rearrangement links TRBV6-1 to TRBJ2-3, with TRBD2 identical over 8 bases. Trimming took 5 bases from V and 3 from J; bases not matched to a gene: 4. Germline V lookup: CDR1 MNHNS, CDR2 SASEGT. This CDR3 has 14 residues. CDR3 nucleotide sequence: TGTGCCAGCAGTATCGGGAGGGCGACAGATACGCAGTATTTT. Amino acids: CASSIGRATDTQYF.

This clone was seen a few times. Here the CDR3 DNA reads TGTGCCAGTAGTCTACAGGGAGTTGGGGACTACGAGCAGTACTTC. Its translation is CASSLQGVGDYEQYF. This chain connects TRBV19 to TRBJ2-7, with D possibly matching TRBD1 (6 bases). V was pared by 5 bases and J by 3 bases, with 17 bases between. The CDR3 consists of 15 residues. Germline V CDR1 and CDR2: LNHDA, SQIVND (reference sequence).

This chain links TRBV6-6 with TRBJ2-1, with 8 bases aligning to TRBD2. Germline V gene lookup returns CDR1 MNHNY and CDR2 SVGAGI (reference sequence). J gave up 4 bases and V 5 bases, and 10 bases lay outside the gene matches. The CDR3 has 16 residues. CDR3 coding DNA: TGTGCCAGCAGTAGGGAACTAGCGGAACTATACAATGAGCAGTTCTTC. Translated, it gives CASSRELAELYNEQFF.

Only one count was recorded for this clone. The V call is TRBV7-9, the J call TRBJ1-2; 8 bases agree with TRBD1. Germline CDR1 reads SEHNR; CDR2 reads FQNEAQ (reference sequence). J lost 4 bases, V lost 1 base, and 8 bases had no gene match. The CDR3 length is 16 residues. The CDR3: CASSLGTGGSFYGYTF. CDR3 DNA: TGTGCCAGCAGCTTAGGTACAGGGGGTTCATTCTATGGCTACACCTTC.